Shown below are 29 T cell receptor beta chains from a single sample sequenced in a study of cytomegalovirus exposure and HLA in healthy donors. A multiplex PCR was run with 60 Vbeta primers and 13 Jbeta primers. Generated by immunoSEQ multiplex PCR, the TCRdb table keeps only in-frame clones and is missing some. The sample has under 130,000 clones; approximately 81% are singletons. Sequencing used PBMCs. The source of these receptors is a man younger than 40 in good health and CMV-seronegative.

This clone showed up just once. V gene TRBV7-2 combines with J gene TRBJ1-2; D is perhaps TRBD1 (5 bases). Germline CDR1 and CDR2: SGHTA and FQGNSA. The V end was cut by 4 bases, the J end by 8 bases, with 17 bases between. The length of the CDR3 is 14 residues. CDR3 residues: CASSSPLGGLGYTF. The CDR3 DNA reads TGTGCCAGCAGCTCACCCCTGGGGGGTTTAGGCTACACCTTC. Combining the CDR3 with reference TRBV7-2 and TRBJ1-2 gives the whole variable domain GAGVSQSPSNKVTEKGKDVELRCDPISGHTALYWYRQSLGQGLEFLIYFQGNSAPDKSGLPSDRFSAERTGGSVSTLTIQRTQQEDSAVYLCASSSPLGGLGYTFGSGTRLTVV.

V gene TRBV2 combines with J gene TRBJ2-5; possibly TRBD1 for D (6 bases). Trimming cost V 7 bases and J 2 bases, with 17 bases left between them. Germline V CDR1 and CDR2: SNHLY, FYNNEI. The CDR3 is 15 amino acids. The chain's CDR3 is CASKLPGTLQETQYF. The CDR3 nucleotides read TGTGCCAGCAAGCTCCCCGGGACACTACAAGAGACCCAGTACTTC.

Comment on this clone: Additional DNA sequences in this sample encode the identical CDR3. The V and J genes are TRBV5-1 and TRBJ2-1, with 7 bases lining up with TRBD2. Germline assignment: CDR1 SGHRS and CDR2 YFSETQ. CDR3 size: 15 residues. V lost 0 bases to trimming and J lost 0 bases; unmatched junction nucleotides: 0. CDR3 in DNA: TGCGCCAGCAGCTTGGGGGGGGGCTCCTACAATGAGCAGTTCTTC. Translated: CASSLGGGSYNEQFF.

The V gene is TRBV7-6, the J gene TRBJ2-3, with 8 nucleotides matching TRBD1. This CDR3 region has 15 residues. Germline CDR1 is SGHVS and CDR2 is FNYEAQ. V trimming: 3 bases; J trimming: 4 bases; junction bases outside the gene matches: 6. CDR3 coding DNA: TGTGCCAGCAGCTTGTCAGGGGGCTTCGCAGATACGCAGTATTTT. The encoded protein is CASSLSGGFADTQYF.

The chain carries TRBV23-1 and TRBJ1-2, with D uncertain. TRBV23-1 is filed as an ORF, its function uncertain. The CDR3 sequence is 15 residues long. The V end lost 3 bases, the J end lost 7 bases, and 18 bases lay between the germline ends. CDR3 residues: CASSQERRRRGGYTF. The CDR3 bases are TGCGCCAGCAGTCAGGAGCGGCGGCGTCGGGGTGGCTACACCTTC.

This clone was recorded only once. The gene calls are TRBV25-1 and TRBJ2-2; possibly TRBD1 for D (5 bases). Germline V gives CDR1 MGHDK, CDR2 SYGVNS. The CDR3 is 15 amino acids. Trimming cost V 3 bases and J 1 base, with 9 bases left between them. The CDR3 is CASSDFGQNTGELFF. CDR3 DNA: TGTGCCAGCAGTGATTTTGGACAGAACACCGGGGAGCTGTTTTTT.

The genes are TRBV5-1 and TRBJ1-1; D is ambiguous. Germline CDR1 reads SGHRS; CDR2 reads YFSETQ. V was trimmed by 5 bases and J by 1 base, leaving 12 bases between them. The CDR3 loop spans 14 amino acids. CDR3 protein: CASSPVVGNTEAFF. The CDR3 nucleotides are TGCGCCAGCAGTCCTGTGGTCGGGAACACTGAAGCTTTCTTT.

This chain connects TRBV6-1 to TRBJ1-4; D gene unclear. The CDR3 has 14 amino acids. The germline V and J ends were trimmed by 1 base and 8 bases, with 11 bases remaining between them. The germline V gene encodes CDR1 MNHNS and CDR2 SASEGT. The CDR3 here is CASSEGAGGEKLFF. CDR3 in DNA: TGTGCCAGCAGTGAAGGGGCAGGAGGCGAAAAACTGTTTTTT.

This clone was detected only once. CDR3 in amino acids: CASSKSRGQPQHF. The DNA of the CDR3 is TGTGCCAGTAGTAAGTCTAGGGGCCAGCCCCAGCATTTT. V and J are TRBV19 and TRBJ1-5; D is perhaps TRBD1 (5 bases). The CDR3 runs to 13 residues. V lost 4 bases and J 7 bases, leaving 11 bases between the germline ends. Germline V lookup: CDR1 LNHDA, CDR2 SQIVND (reference sequence).

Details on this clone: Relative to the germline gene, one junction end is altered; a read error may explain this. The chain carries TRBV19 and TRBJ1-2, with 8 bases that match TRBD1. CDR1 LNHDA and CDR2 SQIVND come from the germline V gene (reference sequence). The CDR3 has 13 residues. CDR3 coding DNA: TGTGCCAGTAGTCCCCGGGACAGGCCTTTATTATCCTTC. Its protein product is CASSPRDRPLLSF.

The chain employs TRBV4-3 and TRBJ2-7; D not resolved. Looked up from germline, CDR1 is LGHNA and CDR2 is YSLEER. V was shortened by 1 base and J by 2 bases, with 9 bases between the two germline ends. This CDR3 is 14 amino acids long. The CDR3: CASSQGHPAYEQYF. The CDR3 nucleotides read TGCGCCAGCAGCCAAGGACACCCGGCCTACGAGCAGTACTTC.

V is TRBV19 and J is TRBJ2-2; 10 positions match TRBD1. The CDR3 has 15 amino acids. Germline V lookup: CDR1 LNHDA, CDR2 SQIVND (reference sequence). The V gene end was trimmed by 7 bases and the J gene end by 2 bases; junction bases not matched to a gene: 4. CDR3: CASTGTGANTGELFF. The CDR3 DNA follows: TGTGCCAGTACCGGGACAGGGGCAAACACCGGGGAGCTGTTTTTT.

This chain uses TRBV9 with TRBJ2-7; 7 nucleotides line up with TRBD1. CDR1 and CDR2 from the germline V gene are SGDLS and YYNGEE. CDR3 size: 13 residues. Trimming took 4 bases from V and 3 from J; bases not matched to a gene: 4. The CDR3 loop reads CASSPRTGYEQYF. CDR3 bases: TGTGCCAGCAGCCCAAGGACAGGCTACGAGCAGTACTTC.

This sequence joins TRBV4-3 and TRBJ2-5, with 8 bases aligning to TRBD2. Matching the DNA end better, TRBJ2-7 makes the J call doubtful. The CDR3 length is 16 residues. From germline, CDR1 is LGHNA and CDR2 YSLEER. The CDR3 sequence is CASSQDLSSGVYEQYF. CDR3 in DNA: TGCGCCAGCAGCCAAGATCTGAGTAGCGGGGTCTACGAGCAGTACTTC.

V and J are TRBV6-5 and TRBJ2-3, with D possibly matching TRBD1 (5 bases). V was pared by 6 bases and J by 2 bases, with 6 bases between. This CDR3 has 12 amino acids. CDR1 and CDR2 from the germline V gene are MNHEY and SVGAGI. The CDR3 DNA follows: TGTGCCAGCAGGGGGCCCACAGATACGCAGTATTTT. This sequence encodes CASRGPTDTQYF.

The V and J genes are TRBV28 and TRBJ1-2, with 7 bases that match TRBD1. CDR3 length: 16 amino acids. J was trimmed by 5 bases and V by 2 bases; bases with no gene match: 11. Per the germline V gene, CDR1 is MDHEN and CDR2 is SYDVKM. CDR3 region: CASSLRDRPTQYGYTF. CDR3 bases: TGTGCCAGCAGTTTACGGGACAGACCAACTCAGTATGGCTACACCTTC.

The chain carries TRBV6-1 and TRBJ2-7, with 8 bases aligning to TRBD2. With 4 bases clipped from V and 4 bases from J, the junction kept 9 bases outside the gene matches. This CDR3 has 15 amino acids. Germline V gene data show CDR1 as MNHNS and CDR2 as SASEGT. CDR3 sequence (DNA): TGTGCCAGCAGTGCTTCAACGGGGGGGCCTTACGAGCAGTACTTC. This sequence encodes CASSASTGGPYEQYF.

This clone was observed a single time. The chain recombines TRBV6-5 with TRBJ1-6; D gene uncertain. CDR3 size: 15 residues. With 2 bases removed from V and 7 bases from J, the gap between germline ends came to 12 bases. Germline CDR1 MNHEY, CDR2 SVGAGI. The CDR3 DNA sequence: TGTGCCAGCAGTTACAAAGAGTCCCGCAATTCACCCCTCCACTTT. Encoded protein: CASSYKESRNSPLHF.

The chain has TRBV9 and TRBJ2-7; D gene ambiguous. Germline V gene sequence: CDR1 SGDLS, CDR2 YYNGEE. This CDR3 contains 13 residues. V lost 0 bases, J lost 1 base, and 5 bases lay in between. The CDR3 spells CASSVGGSYEQYF. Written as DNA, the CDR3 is TGTGCCAGCAGCGTAGGCGGATCCTACGAGCAGTACTTC.

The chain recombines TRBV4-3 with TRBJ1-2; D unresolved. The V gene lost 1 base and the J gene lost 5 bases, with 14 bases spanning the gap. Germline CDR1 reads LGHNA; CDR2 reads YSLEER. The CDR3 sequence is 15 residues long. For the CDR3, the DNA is TGCGCCAGCAGCCAAGGGAGGGCATCTAGATATGGCTACACCTTC. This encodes CASSQGRASRYGYTF.

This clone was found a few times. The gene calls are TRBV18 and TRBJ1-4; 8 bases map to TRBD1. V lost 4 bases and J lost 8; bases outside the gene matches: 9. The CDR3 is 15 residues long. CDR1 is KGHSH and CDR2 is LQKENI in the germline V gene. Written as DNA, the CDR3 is TGTGCCAGCTCACACGGACAGGGCATCTACGAAAAACTGTTTTTT. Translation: CASSHGQGIYEKLFF.

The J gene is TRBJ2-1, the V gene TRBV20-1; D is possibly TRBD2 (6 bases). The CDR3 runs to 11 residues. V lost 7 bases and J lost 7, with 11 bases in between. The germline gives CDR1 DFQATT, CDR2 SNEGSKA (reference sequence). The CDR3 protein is CSGTTSNEQFF. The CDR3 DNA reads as TGCAGTGGCACGACTAGTAATGAGCAGTTCTTC.

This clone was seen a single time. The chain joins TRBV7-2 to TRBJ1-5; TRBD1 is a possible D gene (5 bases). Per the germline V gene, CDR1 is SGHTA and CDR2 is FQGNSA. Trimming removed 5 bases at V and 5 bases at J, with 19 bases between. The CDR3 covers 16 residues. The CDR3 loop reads CASSPREGADHQPQHF. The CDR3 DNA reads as TGTGCCAGCAGCCCCAGGGAGGGCGCCGACCATCAGCCCCAGCATTTT.

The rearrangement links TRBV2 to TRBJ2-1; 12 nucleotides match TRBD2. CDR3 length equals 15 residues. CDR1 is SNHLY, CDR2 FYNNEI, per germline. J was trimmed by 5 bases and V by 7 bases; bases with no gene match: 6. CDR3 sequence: CASTITSGGHNEQFF. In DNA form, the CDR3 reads TGTGCCAGCACCATTACTAGCGGGGGGCACAATGAGCAGTTCTTC.

CDR3 in DNA: TGTGCCAGCAGTAATACAGGAGCCAGGGTCTACGAGCAGTACTTC. It is translated as CASSNTGARVYEQYF. V usage is TRBV28 and J usage is TRBJ2-7, with D possibly being TRBD1 (5 bases). The germline V gene has CDR1 MDHEN and CDR2 SYDVKM. V lost 5 bases and J lost 3, with 17 bases in between. The CDR3 length is 15 residues.

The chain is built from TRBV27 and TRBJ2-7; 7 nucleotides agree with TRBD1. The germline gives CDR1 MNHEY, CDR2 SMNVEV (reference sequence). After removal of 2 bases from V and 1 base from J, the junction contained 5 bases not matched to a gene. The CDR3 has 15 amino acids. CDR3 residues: CASSLLPGQSYEQYF. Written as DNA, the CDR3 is TGTGCCAGCAGTTTACTCCCGGGACAGTCCTACGAGCAGTACTTC.

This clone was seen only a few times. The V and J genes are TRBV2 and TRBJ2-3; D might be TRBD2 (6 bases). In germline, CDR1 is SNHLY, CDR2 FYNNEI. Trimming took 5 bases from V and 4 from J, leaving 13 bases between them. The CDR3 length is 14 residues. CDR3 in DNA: TGTGCCAGCAGTCGGGGGACCAAGGCAGATACGCAGTATTTT. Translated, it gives CASSRGTKADTQYF.

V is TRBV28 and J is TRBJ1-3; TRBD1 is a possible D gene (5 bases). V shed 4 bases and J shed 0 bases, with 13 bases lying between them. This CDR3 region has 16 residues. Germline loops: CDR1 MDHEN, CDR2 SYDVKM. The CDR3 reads CASSSLGHSSGNTIYF. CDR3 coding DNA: TGTGCCAGCAGTTCCCTAGGACATAGCTCTGGAAACACCATATATTTT.

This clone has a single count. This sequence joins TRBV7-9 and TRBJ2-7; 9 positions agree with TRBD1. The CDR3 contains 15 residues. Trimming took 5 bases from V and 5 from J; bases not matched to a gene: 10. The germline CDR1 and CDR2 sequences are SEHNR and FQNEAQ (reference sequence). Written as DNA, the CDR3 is TGTGCCAGCAGCATGTTGACAGGGGGGTCCAACGAGCAGTACTTC. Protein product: CASSMLTGGSNEQYF.